This is a list of T cell receptor beta chains from one sample in a study of radiotherapy plus CTLA-4 blockade in lung cancer. TCRdb's table, derived via immunoSEQ multiplex PCR, lists solely in-frame clones and lacks some. The table shows roughly 80,000 clones, with around 76% occurring only once. The sequenced sample was peripheral blood, obtained from a patient treated with radiotherapy plus ipilimumab. Receptors were obtained from a human donor with non-small cell lung cancer who had a partial response to radiotherapy plus ipilimumab. Some clones in this sample may be carry-over from other donors' samples. CDR3s include the opening cysteine and the closing phenylalanine or tryptophan. Fields, in order: clone size, V gene, J gene, D gene, CDR3 DNA, CDR3 protein. A D gene is named only where the DNA matches it firmly. The size field is filled for only some rows; it gives once, few, many or a size class.

-	TRBV11-3	TRBJ2-3	TRBD2	TGTGCCAGCAGCTCAACCTGGACTAGCGGGATGGATACGCAGTATTTT	CASSSTWTSGMDTQYF
-	TRBV6-4	TRBJ1-2	TRBD1	TGTGCCAGCAGTAACCAACAGGGGGATACCTATGGCTACACCTTC	CASSNQQGDTYGYTF
-	TRBV5-6	TRBJ2-1	-	TGTGCCAGCAGCTTAACCGCGCACGGGTCCCACAATGAGCAGTTCTTC	CASSLTAHGSHNEQFF
-	TRBV7-8	TRBJ2-1	TRBD1	TGTGCCAGCAGCCCTAGCCCGACAGGGGCCTACAATGAGCAGTTCTTC	CASSPSPTGAYNEQFF
-	TRBV7-7	TRBJ2-7	TRBD1	TGTGCCAGCAGCCTGGGACAGGGGCTTCACGAGCAGTACTTC	CASSLGQGLHEQYF
-	TRBV19	TRBJ1-6	TRBD1	TGTGCCAGTAGTGGATCCGGGACAGCTTACTATAATTCACCCCTCCACTTT	CASSGSGTAYYNSPLHF
-	TRBV9	TRBJ1-2	-	TGTGCCAGCAGCGCCTCTATCGGCAGACGAGGGAATGGCTACACCTTC	CASSASIGRRGNGYTF
-	TRBV6-1	TRBJ1-2	TRBD1	TGTGCCAGCACCCGGGACAGGGATAATGGCTACACCTTC	CASTRDRDNGYTF
-	TRBV11-3	TRBJ2-2	TRBD2	TGTGCCGTGGCGGGGGGTGCCGGGGAGCTGTTTTTT	CAVAGGAGELFF
-	TRBV27	TRBJ1-2	-	TGTGCCAGCAGGGCTCAAGGACAGTCGTATGGCTACACCTTC	CASRAQGQSYGYTF
-	TRBV6-5	TRBJ1-2	-	TGTGCCAGCAGTTATCTCGCCAGGAGCTACACCTTC	CASSYLARSYTF
-	TRBV5-1	TRBJ2-3	TRBD1	TGCGCCAGCAGCTTGGTAGGACAGGGGACTACCCTGGGAGATACGCAGTATTTT	CASSLVGQGTTLGDTQYF
-	TRBV28	TRBJ2-4	-	TGTGCCAGCAGTTTAGAGAACATTCAGTACTTC	CASSLENIQYF
-	TRBV2	TRBJ2-1	-	TGTGCCAGCACCATAAGGGAGCGGTCTGAGCAGTTCTTC	CASTIRERSEQFF
-	TRBV7-2	TRBJ1-3	-	TGTGCCAGCAGCGGTCGACAGGCCTCTGGAAACACCATATATTTT	CASSGRQASGNTIYF
-	TRBV14	TRBJ1-2	-	TGTGCCAGCAGCCACCAGGGGTACAGTGGCTACACCTTC	CASSHQGYSGYTF
-	TRBV27	TRBJ2-2	-	TGTGCCAGCAGTTTAATGGGGGCGGTAAACACCGGGGAGCTGTTTTTT	CASSLMGAVNTGELFF
-	TRBV29-1	TRBJ2-7	-	TGCAGCGCCAGGACACAAACCTACGAGCAGTACTTC	CSARTQTYEQYF
-	TRBV7-9	TRBJ1-4	-	TGTGCCAGCAGCTTAGGACTCCGGGAAAAACTGTTTTTT	CASSLGLREKLFF
-	TRBV7-6	TRBJ2-7	-	TGTGCCAGCAGTTCTCCGTATGCTAGCGCGAGCTCCTACGAGCAGTACTTC	CASSSPYASASSYEQYF
-	TRBV11-2	TRBJ2-7	TRBD2	TGTGCCAGCAGCTTAGATGGGGGGGGAGACGAGCAGTACTTC	CASSLDGGGDEQYF
-	TRBV5-1	TRBJ1-5	TRBD1	TGCGCCAGCAGCTTGGTACCCGGGACAGGGAATCAGCCCCAGCATTTT	CASSLVPGTGNQPQHF
-	TRBV10-1	TRBJ2-3	-	TGCGCCAGCAGTGGCGGGACTAGCACAGATACGCAGTATTTT	CASSGGTSTDTQYF
-	TRBV6-5	TRBJ2-7	TRBD1	TGTGCCAGCAGAGAGGGACAGGGCTTCTCCTACGAGCAGTACTTC	CASREGQGFSYEQYF
many	TRBV7-9	TRBJ2-1	-	TGTGCCAGCAGCTACCCCTCAGGCTACAATGAGCAGTTCTTC	CASSYPSGYNEQFF
once	TRBV5-5	TRBJ2-7	-	TGTGCCAGCAGCTCCCTGGGGAGATCACTAGACGAGCAGTACTTC	CASSSLGRSLDEQYF
-	TRBV10-3	TRBJ2-1	TRBD2	TGTGCCACACACCCGACTAGCGGTTACAATGAGCAGTTCTTC	CATHPTSGYNEQFF
-	TRBV5-1	TRBJ2-1	-	TGCGCCAGCAGCTTACGTATGAGCTCCTACAATGAGCAGTTCTTC	CASSLRMSSYNEQFF
-	TRBV19	TRBJ2-5	-	TGTGCCAGTAGTATAGTCGGTACCCGGGGGACCCAGTACTTC	CASSIVGTRGTQYF
-	TRBV11-3	TRBJ2-3	-	TGTGCCAGCAGCACAGGGACGGCCACAGATACGCAGTATTTT	CASSTGTATDTQYF
-	TRBV6-6	TRBJ2-7	-	TGTGCCAGCAGGGACGCGGGGCGAACCTACGAGCAGTACTTC	CASRDAGRTYEQYF
-	TRBV6-6	TRBJ1-1	-	TGTGCCAGCAGTCCCCAGATCGAAGCTTTCTTT	CASSPQIEAFF
-	TRBV9	TRBJ1-5	TRBD1	TGTGCCAGCAGCTTGACAGGGGGCGGTCAGCCCCAGCATTTT	CASSLTGGGQPQHF
-	TRBV7-2	TRBJ2-7	-	TGTGCCAGCAGCCCCTCGTCGGGGTCTCGGACGTACGAGCAGTACTTC	CASSPSSGSRTYEQYF
-	TRBV28	TRBJ2-7	TRBD2	TGTGCCAGCACCCAAGAGGGTAGCGGGGGGACGTCTTACGAGCAGTACTTC	CASTQEGSGGTSYEQYF
-	TRBV6-5	TRBJ1-5	TRBD1	TGTGCCAGCAGTTACGGGACAGGGAGGCATCAGCCCCAGCATTTT	CASSYGTGRHQPQHF
-	TRBV5-1	TRBJ2-3	-	TGCGCCAGCAGCTCGGCCCCAGGGACAATGACAGATACGCAGTATTTT	CASSSAPGTMTDTQYF
-	TRBV7-4	TRBJ1-2	-	TGTGCCAGCAGCGATCGTTCCGGGACACGAGATTACTATGGCTACACCTTC	CASSDRSGTRDYYGYTF
-	TRBV7-6	TRBJ1-2	-	TGTGCCAGCAGCTTGGACAGCTCAGTCTATGGCTACACCTTC	CASSLDSSVYGYTF
few	TRBV5-6	TRBJ1-1	-	TGTGCCAGCAGCCGATACGGCGGGACCCCTGGTATCACTGAAGCTTTCTTT	CASSRYGGTPGITEAFF
-	TRBV11-3	TRBJ1-2	-	TGTGCCAGCAGCCTTACCCCCCAGGCTTATTATGGCTACACCTTC	CASSLTPQAYYGYTF
-	TRBV5-1	TRBJ1-2	-	TGCGCCAGCAGCTTGGGACAGGTCTATGGCTACACCTTC	CASSLGQVYGYTF
-	TRBV4-1	TRBJ1-3	TRBD1	TGCGCCAGCAGCCAAGATTGGGACAGAGCTTCTGGAAACACCATATATTTT	CASSQDWDRASGNTIYF
-	TRBV18	TRBJ1-5	TRBD1	TGTGCCAGCTCACCCCCGGGACAGGGAGGTTTCCAGCCCCAGCATTTT	CASSPPGQGGFQPQHF
-	TRBV30	TRBJ2-2	TRBD1	TGTGCCTGGGACCTAGGGGCCGGGACAGCAACCGGGGAGCTGTTTTTT	CAWDLGAGTATGELFF
-	TRBV4-2	TRBJ2-7	-	TGTGCCAGCAGCCAAGACGGCTACGAGCAGTACTTC	CASSQDGYEQYF
medium-sized	TRBV6-8	TRBJ1-5	TRBD1	TGTGCCAGAAACAGGGGGCTACGGCAGCCCCAGCATTTT	CARNRGLRQPQHF
few	TRBV19	TRBJ1-1	TRBD1	TGTGCCAGTAGTACAGGCCCCGGGACAGAGAACACTGAAGCTTTCTTT	CASSTGPGTENTEAFF
-	TRBV25-1	TRBJ2-3	-	TGTGCCAGCAGTGAATCCGCCGGAGTTCGCACAGATACGCAGTATTTT	CASSESAGVRTDTQYF
once	TRBV2	TRBJ1-2	TRBD1	TGTGCCACCCAGGGACAGGGGATGATCAGCGGCTACACCTTC	CATQGQGMISGYTF
-	TRBV6-6	TRBJ1-1	TRBD1	TGTGCCAGCAGTTATCCCCCGGGACAGGGAAAAACTGAAGCTTTCTTT	CASSYPPGQGKTEAFF
-	TRBV5-1	TRBJ2-1	TRBD2	TGCGCCAGCAGCTTGTCTAGCGGGAGGCCCAATGAGCAGTTCTTC	CASSLSSGRPNEQFF
-	TRBV18	TRBJ1-1	-	TGTGCCAGCTCACCATTGAACACGAACACTGAAGCTTTCTTT	CASSPLNTNTEAFF
-	TRBV29-1	TRBJ2-1	TRBD2	TGCAGCGTTGCAGCGGGGGCGTTTTCAGGTGAGCAGTTCTTC	CSVAAGAFSGEQFF
-	TRBV10-1	TRBJ2-3	TRBD2	TGCGCCAGCAGTGGTGGGACTAGCGGCACAGATACGCAGTATTTT	CASSGGTSGTDTQYF
-	TRBV7-2	TRBJ1-5	-	TGTGCCAGCAGCTTTCGGGGGGTTAGCAATCAGCCCCAGCATTTT	CASSFRGVSNQPQHF
-	TRBV6-5	TRBJ1-2	-	TGTGCCAGCAGTTACTCCCGACTCGGGGGATTTGGCTACACCTTC	CASSYSRLGGFGYTF
-	TRBV5-1	TRBJ1-3	TRBD1	TGCGCCAGCAGCGTACAGGGGACTGGAAACACCATATATTTT	CASSVQGTGNTIYF
-	TRBV5-4	TRBJ2-5	TRBD1	TGTGCCAGCAGCTTTGACAGGGCCCCCGAGACCCAGTACTTC	CASSFDRAPETQYF